The 17 T cell receptor beta chains below all came from one sample that was sequenced in a study of T cells in Graves' hyperthyroidism and ophthalmopathy. Amplified regions were TCR beta CDR3 sequences from RNA transcripts. With the HTBI primer set, the TCR CDR3 went through a first round of RT-PCR. TCRdb processed the multiplex PCR reads anew with MiXCR; each CDR3 protein has one entry. Of around 520,000 distinct CDR3 sequences in the sample, 14% were seen once. Sequenced sample: blood. These receptors all come from a woman in her thirties or forties with Graves' hyperthyroidism.

This clonotype was observed a handful of times. The gene calls are TRBV10-2 and TRBJ2-4; TRBD2 matches 10 bases. This CDR3 is 16 amino acids long. Germline CDR1 and CDR2: WSHSY and SAAADI. The ends lost 3 bases at V and 8 bases at J; junction bases unmatched: 10. The CDR3 protein is CASSDWASGSSDIQYF. In nucleotides, the CDR3 is TGCGCCAGCAGTGACTGGGCTAGCGGGAGTTCGGACATTCAGTACTTC.

This clonotype was observed many times. This chain joins TRBV6-6 and TRBJ2-2; D is unclear. This CDR3 has 14 residues. Germline values: CDR1 MNHNY, CDR2 SVGAGI (reference sequence). Between the trimmed V and J ends, which lost 2 bases and 3 bases, there was a span of 7 bases. CDR3 nucleotide sequence: TGTGCCAGCAGTTACCGACAATACACCGGGGAGCTGTTTTTT. Translation: CASSYRQYTGELFF.

This clonotype was counted ten times or more. The rearrangement links TRBV5-1 to TRBJ2-7; 14 positions agree with TRBD2. The V gene end was trimmed by 3 bases and the J gene end by 7 bases; junction bases not matched to a gene: 6. There are 15 residues in the CDR3. Per germline, CDR1 SGHRS and CDR2 YFSETQ. The CDR3: CASSSIGLAGGEQYF. For the CDR3, the DNA is TGCGCCAGCAGCTCAATAGGACTAGCGGGAGGTGAGCAGTACTTC.

This clonotype showed up just a few times. This chain connects TRBV9 to TRBJ2-7, with 9 bases aligning to TRBD2. The CDR3 has 14 amino acids. Germline V gene sequence: CDR1 SGDLS, CDR2 YYNGEE. The ends lost 0 bases at V and 5 bases at J; junction bases unmatched: 3. CDR3: CASSVDLAGDEQYF. The DNA for the CDR3 is TGTGCCAGCAGCGTAGACTTAGCGGGAGACGAGCAGTACTTC.

There are a few counts of this clonotype. This chain connects TRBV6-1 to TRBJ2-1; tentative D call: TRBD1 (5 bases). Germline CDR1 and CDR2: MNHNS and SASEGT. The CDR3 loop spans 13 amino acids. V lost 6 bases to trimming and J lost 2 bases, with 8 bases between them. The DNA for the CDR3 is TGTGCCAGCAGCGACAGCCCCTACAATGAGCAGTTCTTC. Translating it yields CASSDSPYNEQFF.

The chain uses TRBV12-3 or TRBV12-4 and TRBJ2-5; D possibly corresponds to TRBD2 (7 bases). This CDR3 comprises 15 residues. Trimming shortened V by 7 bases and J by 5 bases, and 20 bases separated the two germline ends. The CDR3 DNA follows: TGTGCCAGCACAAAGGGGGGGGCCCTCTGGGAGACCCAGTACTTC. This encodes CASTKGGALWETQYF.

This clonotype was observed at least ten times. The chain carries TRBV6-1 and TRBJ1-5; D possibly corresponds to TRBD1 (6 bases). The CDR3 is 14 amino acids. Trimming pared 7 bases from V and 3 bases from J, leaving 13 bases between. Germline V CDR1 and CDR2: MNHNS, SASEGT. The CDR3, as DNA: TGTGCCAGCAACGTCCGGGACATCAATCAGCCCCAGCATTTT. It yields the protein CASNVRDINQPQHF.

As concerns this clonotype: A read error is possible here, since a much larger clone lies one base away. The chain uses TRBV2 and TRBJ2-1; D not resolved. The germline V gene has CDR1 SNHLY and CDR2 FYNNEI. The CDR3 totals 15 residues. DNA for the CDR3: TGTGCCAGCAATCGAGATACGAGCTCCTGCAATGAGCAGTTCTTC. Protein: CASNRDTSSCNEQFF.

Ten or more counts support this clonotype. The CDR3 here is CASSRLQGAGETQYF. The CDR3 DNA follows: TGCGCCAGCAGCCGACTACAGGGGGCTGGTGAGACCCAGTACTTC. The chain uses TRBV4-1 and TRBJ2-5, with 9 positions matching TRBD1. Germline lookup yields CDR1 MGHRA and CDR2 YSYEKL. The CDR3 is 15 residues long. V shed 4 bases and J 5 bases; nucleotides not matched to a gene: 8.

J is TRBJ2-1 and V is TRBV7-3; TRBD1 agrees at 10 bases. J was trimmed by 6 bases and V by 2 bases; bases with no gene match: 7. This CDR3 spans 16 amino acids. The germline V gene has CDR1 SGHTA and CDR2 FQGTGA. The CDR3 here is CASSLEPGTGVNEQFF. CDR3 sequence (DNA): TGTGCCAGCAGCTTAGAACCCGGGACAGGGGTCAATGAGCAGTTCTTC.

This clonotype was seen repeatedly, ten times or more. The chain couples TRBV20-1 to TRBJ1-2; TRBD1 agrees at 9 bases. The CDR3 totals 15 residues. Per germline, CDR1 DFQATT and CDR2 SNEGSKA (reference sequence). The V segment lost 2 bases and the J segment 8 bases; nucleotides outside the gene matches: 12. The CDR3 protein is CSARIPGQGSWGYTF. DNA of the CDR3: TGCAGTGCTAGAATTCCGGGACAGGGTTCATGGGGCTACACCTTC.

This clonotype was counted at least ten times. The CDR3 region has the DNA TGTGCCAGCAGTACAGGCGCAGGGCAGCCCCAGCATTTT. It encodes CASSTGAGQPQHF. V and J are TRBV11-2 and TRBJ1-5; tentative D call: TRBD1 (5 bases). This CDR3 has 13 residues. The germline V gene has CDR1 SGHAT and CDR2 FQNNGV. Deletions cut 6 bases from V and 7 bases from J, with 13 bases between.

This clonotype was counted many times. This chain uses TRBV20-1 with TRBJ1-1; no firm D call. The germline V gene has CDR1 DFQATT and CDR2 SNEGSKA (reference sequence). V was shortened by 1 base and J by 0 bases, with 9 bases between the two germline ends. The CDR3 is 14 residues long. CDR3 DNA sequence: TGCAGTGCTAGAGCTGGGAGCTTGAACACTGAAGCTTTCTTT. Its protein is CSARAGSLNTEAFF.

This clonotype was counted at least ten times. The V gene is TRBV7-8, the J gene TRBJ2-7; 15 bases line up with TRBD2. There are 17 residues in the CDR3. Trimming cost V 5 bases and J 0 bases; bases outside gene matches: 5. Germline V gene sequence: CDR1 SGHVS, CDR2 FQNEAQ. The CDR3 region has the DNA TGTGCCAGCAGCACTGGACTAGCGGGAGGGAGCTCCTACGAGCAGTACTTC. Translating gives CASSTGLAGGSSYEQYF.

This rearrangement joins TRBV25-1 to TRBJ2-3; either TRBD1 or TRBD2 may supply D (5 bases each). CDR3 size: 16 residues. Trimming cost V 2 bases and J 2 bases, with 14 bases left between them. CDR1 is MGHDK, CDR2 SYGVNS, per germline. In DNA form, the CDR3 reads TGTGCCAGCAGTGAACGTTCCTGGGGGTTCACAGATACGCAGTATTTT. It yields the protein CASSERSWGFTDTQYF.

This clonotype has more than one count but fewer than ten. For the CDR3, the DNA is TGCGCCAGCAGTCAACTAGCGGACACAGATACGCAGTATTTT. Translated, it gives CASSQLADTDTQYF. The chain uses TRBV5-1 and TRBJ2-3, with 8 positions matching TRBD2. This CDR3 is 14 amino acids long. Germline loops: CDR1 SGHRS, CDR2 YFSETQ. Unmatched junction bases numbered 4, after V lost 5 bases and J lost 2 bases. Full variable domain (missing parts from reference TRBV5-1 and TRBJ2-3): KAGVTQTPRYLIKTRGQQVTLSCSPISGHRSVSWYQQTPGQGLQFLFEYFSETQRNKGNFPGRFSGRQFSNSRSEMNVSTLELGDSALYLCASSQLADTDTQYFGPGTRLTVL.

This clonotype occurred many times. DNA for the CDR3: TGCAGTGCTAGGGTAGCGGGAGCAGATACGCAGTATTTT. Translated, it gives CSARVAGADTQYF. The chain has TRBV20-1 and TRBJ2-3, with 9 nucleotides matching TRBD2. The CDR3 covers 13 residues. V shed 3 bases and J 4 bases; nucleotides not matched to a gene: 2. CDR1 and CDR2 from the germline V gene are DFQATT and SNEGSKA (reference sequence).